This T cell receptor (beta chain) came from a study of blood T cell repertoires in COVID-19 (dated by TCRdb to the early 2020s). With regard to the full study: Samples from collaborators originated in the United States, Italy and Spain and spanned both the acute and convalescent phases of COVID-19. The prospective study material was composed of cDNA or gDNA derived from T cells, B-cell-depleted T cells, or PBMCs. The dataset comprised deeply sampled blood TCRbeta repertoires from subjects exposed to, actively infected with, or recovered from COVID-19. The repertoires were released in a freely available public database meant as a resource for research on the immune response to SARS-CoV-2. Samples were obtained from the ongoing ImmuneRACE study (first 160 participants) and from about 1,300 subjects provided by 6 global collaborators. The sample metadata nearly always contained a de-identified subject ID, COVID-19 status, age in years and sex. Where available, HLA class I and class II types were taken from metadata supplied by the sample provider and were not determined by assay-based typing. What the authors observed across the whole study: The quantity of clinical and demographic metadata differed by source and by participant and was supplied without curation.

V and J lose 7 bases and 3 bases, and a span of 18 bases separates them. Inclusive of the bounding cysteine and phenylalanine, the CDR3 is 15 residues long. Solely the CDR3 DNA is kept, with 45 bases framed from the first base. CDR1 and CDR2 (LGHNA, YNFKEQ) derive from the germline V gene. TCRbeta CDR3 regions were amplified from genomic DNA using the immunoSEQ Assay, a bias-controlled multiplex PCR. Processing in the source paper ran as follows. Within the assay, amplification of reference gene primers was used to estimate how many nucleated cells each sample contained. To quantify the absolute abundance of each unique TCRbeta CDR3 rearrangement, sequence reads were collapsed and filtered. For each sample, productive Simpson clonality was calculated as the square root of Simpson's diversity index over productive rearrangements. TCRdb took this table from immuneACCESS and kept in-frame rearrangements with V and J called. Such tables lack part of the clones; where checked against another copy, unresolved V genes explain under half of the gap, and the rest is unexplained. The V and J calls and clone size come from that table; D and trimming were worked out from the DNA. Within this sample are some 350,000 clones, with around 91% of them counted one time only. The ten biggest clones cover roughly 1% of the sample.

Details on this clone: This clone's antigen is unknown. There are no base qualities to consult, and no much larger clone falls within one base.

Participants in the prospective study were enrolled through a virtual design, were aged 18 to 89 years, and lived in approximately 25 United States geographic areas. In the prospective study, participants were assigned to cohorts based on the clinical history participants reported in a screening survey and a study questionnaire. For ImmuneRACE Cohort 3, a participant was defined as recovered based on two consecutive negative NP/OP PCR tests, clearance by a healthcare professional, or resolution of symptoms. Each participant in the prospective study had whole blood, serum and a nasopharyngeal or oropharyngeal swab collected by mobile phlebotomists. Over a 2-month period, participants in the prospective study had the option of providing additional blood draws and questionnaires. Before DNA extraction, blood samples from the prospective study were shipped at room temperature or frozen.

Sequencing used PBMCs or T cells enriched from blood (not recorded which). The TCR comes from a man younger than 30 who had recovered from COVID-19. The chain joins TRBV4-2 to TRBJ1-1; TRBD1 is a weak D gene call, 6 bases matching. CDR3 region: CASTPGGAGDTEAFF. The DNA sequence is TGTGCCAGCACCCCCGGGGGGGCAGGGGACACTGAAGCTTTCTTT.